The 22 T cell receptor beta chains below all came from one sample that was sequenced in a study of CD4+ T cells in melanoma. Clones were sequenced by immunoSEQ multiplex PCR, and TCRdb holds only the in-frame ones, with some missing. The sample has more than 90,000 clones; around 92% are singletons. What was sequenced was peripheral blood. The origin of the receptors is a human donor with melanoma.

The V gene is TRBV6-1, the J gene TRBJ2-2, with 9 bases aligning to TRBD1. This CDR3 is built from 15 residues. Per the germline V gene, CDR1 is MNHNS and CDR2 is SASEGT. J lost 5 bases, V lost 7 bases, and 8 bases had no gene match. CDR3: CASINLGQGTGELFF. The CDR3 coding sequence is TGTGCCAGCATCAATTTAGGACAGGGGACCGGGGAGCTGTTTTTT.

This clone appeared a single time. The V gene is TRBV19, the J gene TRBJ2-3; perhaps TRBD2 as D (6 bases). In germline, CDR1 is LNHDA, CDR2 SQIVND (reference sequence). Trimming shortened V by 3 bases and J by 0 bases, and 16 bases separated the two germline ends. The CDR3 is 17 amino acids. The CDR3 coding sequence is TGTGCCAGTAGTATTCTATTCGCGGGACCTAGCACAGATACGCAGTATTTT. It encodes CASSILFAGPSTDTQYF. Full variable domain (missing parts from reference TRBV19 and TRBJ2-3): DGGITQSPKYLFRKEGQNVTLSCEQNLNHDAMYWYRQDPGQGLRLIYYSQIVNDFQKGDIAEGYSVSREKKESFPLTVTSAQKNPTAFYLCASSILFAGPSTDTQYFGPGTRLTVL.

CDR3 amino acids: CASSSGPGIGTEAFF. Written as DNA, the CDR3 is TGTGCCAGCAGCTCAGGACCGGGCATTGGCACTGAAGCTTTCTTT. The chain employs TRBV11-2 and TRBJ1-1; the D is unclear. Germline CDR1 SGHAT, CDR2 FQNNGV. Trimming took off 4 bases at V and 4 bases at J, with 16 bases between the two ends. CDR3 size: 15 residues.

The rearrangement uses TRBV5-1 and TRBJ2-5, with 9 bases lining up with TRBD2. The CDR3 runs 16 residues. Germline V lookup: CDR1 SGHRS, CDR2 YFSETQ. J was trimmed by 1 base and V by 4 bases; bases with no gene match: 8. CDR3 protein: CASSRNIAGAQETQYF. The CDR3, as DNA: TGCGCCAGCAGCAGAAATATAGCGGGAGCCCAAGAGACCCAGTACTTC.

The chain is built from TRBV6-5 and TRBJ2-2; D ambiguous. V dropped 0 bases and J dropped 7 bases, with 9 bases sitting between them. The CDR3 sequence is 14 residues long. The germline V gene has CDR1 MNHEY and CDR2 SVGAGI. The CDR3 DNA sequence: TGTGCCAGCAGTTACTCGCAGGACGGCGGGGAGCTGTTTTTT. Its protein is CASSYSQDGGELFF.

This clone appeared once. The chain links TRBV6-5 to TRBJ1-2; 8 nucleotides line up with TRBD1. Looked up from germline, CDR1 is MNHEY and CDR2 is SVGAGI. The CDR3 runs to 13 residues. Unmatched junction bases numbered 6, after V lost 2 bases and J lost 10 bases. CDR3 nucleotide sequence: TGTGCCAGCAGTTACCCCGGACAGGGAGACTACACCTTC. The encoded protein is CASSYPGQGDYTF.

The chain employs TRBV5-4 and TRBJ2-7; TRBD2 is a possible D gene (7 bases). The V end was cut by 4 bases, the J end by 4 bases, with 12 bases between. Germline CDR1 and CDR2: SGHNT and YYREEE (reference sequence). The CDR3 contains 13 residues. In nucleotides, the CDR3 is TGTGCCAGCAGCGGGGGGGCAGGTTACGAGCAGTACTTC. Protein product: CASSGGAGYEQYF.

The chain uses TRBV6-1 and TRBJ1-1, with TRBD1 matching over 8 bases. The CDR3 length is 13 residues. The germline V gene has CDR1 MNHNS and CDR2 SASEGT. J gave up 11 bases and V 3 bases, and 8 bases lay outside the gene matches. Here the CDR3 reads CASSESQGAPAFF. The CDR3 coding sequence is TGTGCCAGCAGTGAGAGTCAGGGGGCGCCGGCTTTCTTT.

The V call is TRBV30, the J call TRBJ1-5; TRBD1 might be the D (5 bases). V lost 1 base and J 6 bases, leaving 10 bases between the germline ends. Looked up from germline, CDR1 is GTSNPN and CDR2 is SVGIG (reference sequence). CDR3 length equals 13 residues. CDR3 nucleotide sequence: TGTGCCTGGAGTGACAGGTCATCTCAGCCCCAGCATTTT. Translation: CAWSDRSSQPQHF.

The V call is TRBV5-1, the J call TRBJ1-1; 7 bases are shared with TRBD1. In germline, CDR1 is SGHRS, CDR2 YFSETQ. Unmatched junction bases numbered 20, after V lost 5 bases and J lost 1 base. CDR3 size: 19 residues. The CDR3 spells CASRPDPATGVGSNTEAFF. CDR3 nucleotides: TGCGCCAGCAGACCTGACCCTGCTACAGGGGTGGGATCGAACACTGAAGCTTTCTTT.

This chain connects TRBV7-2 to TRBJ2-7, with 13 positions matching TRBD2. This CDR3 is built from 15 residues. The V segment lost 1 base and the J segment 9 bases; nucleotides outside the gene matches: 6. Germline V gene lookup returns CDR1 SGHTA and CDR2 FQGNSA. CDR3 in DNA: TGTGCCAGCAGCTTAGGACTAGCGGGAGGATTAGGGCAGTACTTC. This sequence encodes CASSLGLAGGLGQYF.

V gene TRBV28 combines with J gene TRBJ2-7, with D unresolved. CDR1 and CDR2 from the germline V gene are MDHEN and SYDVKM. This CDR3 region has 15 residues. V was cut by 6 bases and J by 2 bases, with 17 bases left in between. The CDR3 nucleotides read TGTGCCAGCAGCTCGGGCAGACGACCGCCCTACGAGCAGTACTTC. The encoded protein is CASSSGRRPPYEQYF.

The V and J genes are TRBV6-5 and TRBJ2-2, with D maybe TRBD1 (5 bases). The CDR3 sequence is 14 residues long. The germline V gene has CDR1 MNHEY and CDR2 SVGAGI. Trimming removed 8 bases from V and 5 bases from J, with 15 bases in between. The CDR3 loop reads CASGPGHPTGELFF. DNA of the CDR3: TGTGCCAGCGGTCCAGGACATCCGACCGGGGAGCTGTTTTTT.

The chain joins TRBV7-2 to TRBJ1-2; 9 bases map to TRBD1. The V gene end was trimmed by 5 bases and the J gene end by 4 bases; junction bases not matched to a gene: 2. The CDR3 totals 13 residues. CDR1 is SGHTA, CDR2 FQGNSA, per germline. Here the CDR3 reads CASSPDRGYGYTF. DNA of the CDR3: TGTGCCAGCAGCCCGGACAGGGGCTATGGCTACACCTTC.

This clone appeared a few times. The chain uses TRBV28 and TRBJ2-7, with 9 positions matching TRBD2. This CDR3 is 13 amino acids long. Germline V lookup: CDR1 MDHEN, CDR2 SYDVKM. V lost 8 bases to trimming and J lost 4 bases; unmatched junction nucleotides: 6. This CDR3 reads CASRAGGRYEQYF. CDR3 sequence (DNA): TGTGCCAGCCGAGCGGGAGGAAGGTACGAGCAGTACTTC.

The J gene is TRBJ1-5, the V gene TRBV7-9, with 10 bases matching TRBD1. Germline V lookup: CDR1 SEHNR, CDR2 FQNEAQ (reference sequence). The V gene end was trimmed by 4 bases and the J gene end by 3 bases; junction bases not matched to a gene: 3. CDR3 length equals 15 residues. CDR3 residues: CASSWGTGDNQPQHF. CDR3 nucleotide sequence: TGTGCCAGCAGCTGGGGGACAGGGGACAATCAGCCCCAGCATTTT.

The chain links TRBV6-5 to TRBJ1-5; D remains ambiguous. Trimming took 2 bases from V and 5 from J, leaving 10 bases between them. The CDR3 is 14 residues long. The germline CDR1 and CDR2 sequences are MNHEY and SVGAGI. CDR3 nucleotides: TGTGCCAGCAGTTACGCCGGGTCAGATCAGCCCCAGCATTTT. It codes for CASSYAGSDQPQHF.

To note about this clone: This specimen includes other DNA sequences encoding the same CDR3. The chain combines TRBV5-1 with TRBJ2-5, with D perhaps TRBD1 (5 bases). Germline V gene sequence: CDR1 SGHRS, CDR2 YFSETQ. Trimming took off 0 bases at V and 4 bases at J, with 10 bases between the two ends. CDR3 length equals 14 residues. The CDR3 protein is CASSLGQGRETQYF. Here the CDR3 DNA reads TGCGCCAGCAGCTTGGGCCAGGGCAGAGAGACCCAGTACTTC.

The V call is TRBV9, the J call TRBJ1-3, with TRBD1 matching over 12 bases. Germline V gene lookup returns CDR1 SGDLS and CDR2 YYNGEE. This CDR3 is 19 amino acids long. V was clipped by 0 bases and J by 0 bases; unmatched bases: 7. The CDR3 DNA follows: TGTGCCAGCAGCGTAGGGGGACAGGGGGCAAGCTTCTCTGGAAACACCATATATTTT. Protein sequence: CASSVGGQGASFSGNTIYF. Together with reference TRBV9 and TRBJ1-3, the CDR3 gives the full variable domain: DSGVTQTPKHLITATGQRVTLRCSPRSGDLSVYWYQQSLDQGLQFLIQYYNGEERAKGNILERFSAQQFPDLHSELNLSSLELGDSALYFCASSVGGQGASFSGNTIYFGEGSWLTVV.

The chain employs TRBV4-3 and TRBJ1-1, with D unclear. Trimming shortened V by 0 bases and J by 0 bases, and 8 bases separated the two germline ends. Germline V gives CDR1 LGHNA, CDR2 YSLEER. The CDR3 contains 15 residues. The CDR3 coding sequence is TGCGCCAGCAGCCAAGACACGGCGGTGAACACTGAAGCTTTCTTT. Amino acids: CASSQDTAVNTEAFF.

The chain uses TRBV10-3 and TRBJ2-3; 8 positions agree with TRBD2. The CDR3 length is 11 residues. Trimming removed 8 bases from V and 8 bases from J; junction bases left unmatched: 3. Germline CDR1 ENHRY, CDR2 SYGVKD. For the CDR3, the DNA is TGTGCCATCTCTCGGGAGGGTACGCAGTATTTT. It specifies CAISREGTQYF.

The gene calls are TRBV10-3 and TRBJ2-5; 7 positions agree with TRBD2. The CDR3 runs 14 residues. Germline V CDR1 and CDR2: ENHRY, SYGVKD. V shed 4 bases and J 1 base; nucleotides not matched to a gene: 3. CDR3 in amino acids: CAISGEGSQETQYF. The CDR3 bases are TGTGCCATCAGTGGGGAGGGGTCCCAAGAGACCCAGTACTTC.